This T cell receptor (beta chain) was profiled in a study of lymphopenia after photon versus proton radiotherapy. Method: immunoSEQ multiplex PCR; TCRdb's copy keeps in-frame clones and lacks some. The table has 25,000 to 30,000 clones, 81% seen once. This CDR3 comprises 14 residues. The V gene end was trimmed by 6 bases and the J gene end by 7 bases; junction bases not matched to a gene: 9. Per germline, CDR1 MNHEY and CDR2 SVGAGI. General study results and limits: Oligoclonal CD8+ Temra expansion after nadir drove photon patients' diversity drop. Under photons, naive T cells and diversity fell while effector/memory populations rose. Post-nadir TCR diversity decline inversely tracked overall survival among those who died.

Notes on this clone: Antigen: not known.

The material sequenced was peripheral blood, taken from a patient treated with photon-based radiotherapy. The source is a man aged 50 to 60 with gastric cancer. The rearrangement uses TRBV6-5 and TRBJ1-3, with 7 bases aligning to TRBD1. The CDR3 here is CASSPRQGYNTIYF. In DNA, the CDR3 is TGTGCCAGCAGCCCCAGACAGGGTTACAACACCATATATTTT.